Shown below are 10 T cell receptor beta chains from a single sample sequenced in a study of cytomegalovirus exposure and HLA in healthy donors. PCR amplification relied on 60 Vbeta primers (plus 13 Jbeta primers). The protocol was immunoSEQ multiplex PCR, while the TCRdb copy is restricted to in-frame clones and leaves out a portion. Of around 170,000 clones in the sample, 84% are singletons; the top ten hold 2% to 3%. Input material: PBMCs. The receptors stem from a woman in her forties or fifties in good health and CMV-seropositive.

The rearrangement links TRBV15 to TRBJ2-5; 7 bases fit TRBD2. This CDR3 is built from 13 residues. From germline, CDR1 is LNHNV and CDR2 YYDKDF (reference sequence). The V gene end was trimmed by 1 base and the J gene end by 5 bases; junction bases not matched to a gene: 1. The CDR3 sequence: CATSRAGRETQYF. CDR3 DNA: TGTGCCACCAGCAGAGCCGGGAGGGAGACCCAGTACTTC.

The chain combines TRBV28 with TRBJ1-2, with 8 bases that match TRBD1. The J segment lost 2 bases and the V segment lost 7 bases, leaving 6 bases of the junction unmatched. Germline V gene sequence: CDR1 MDHEN, CDR2 SYDVKM. The CDR3 is made up of 14 amino acids. CDR3 in DNA: TGTGCCAGCACCCCGACAGGGGCGAACTATGGCTACACCTTC. It specifies CASTPTGANYGYTF.

V gene TRBV15 combines with J gene TRBJ2-3; D gene ambiguous. The germline V gene has CDR1 LNHNV and CDR2 YYDKDF (reference sequence). The CDR3 runs to 17 residues. V shed 3 bases and J shed 2 bases, with 18 bases lying between them. CDR3 loop: CATSSDTLQALTDTQYF. The CDR3 DNA reads as TGTGCCACCAGCAGTGATACGTTGCAGGCTCTCACAGATACGCAGTATTTT.

The chain couples TRBV28 to TRBJ1-2, with D maybe TRBD1 (6 bases). V was shortened by 4 bases and J by 5 bases, with 11 bases between the two germline ends. The germline V gene has CDR1 MDHEN and CDR2 SYDVKM. The length of the CDR3 is 13 residues. The CDR3, as DNA: TGTGCCAGCAGTTCTATACAGGGTTATGGCTACACCTTC. Protein product: CASSSIQGYGYTF.

This clone occurred a few times. The V gene is TRBV7-6, the J gene TRBJ2-7, with D uncertain. Germline CDR1 is SGHVS and CDR2 is FNYEAQ. There are 12 residues in the CDR3. V was cut by 5 bases and J by 6 bases, with 11 bases left in between. The chain's CDR3 is CASSLKSGEQYF. The CDR3 region has the DNA TGTGCCAGCAGCCTCAAGAGTGGCGAGCAGTACTTC.

The chain is built from TRBV5-8 and TRBJ1-1; 9 bases align to TRBD1. The CDR3 totals 16 residues. The germline gives CDR1 SGHTS, CDR2 YDEGEE. J gave up 1 base and V 4 bases, and 8 bases lay outside the gene matches. CDR3 nucleotides: TGTGCCAGCAGCGGACGTGGGACAGGGAAGAACACTGAAGCTTTCTTT. This gives the protein CASSGRGTGKNTEAFF.

This sequence joins TRBV4-2 and TRBJ1-1; TRBD1 is a possible D gene (5 bases). The CDR3 length is 17 residues. Germline V gene lookup returns CDR1 LGHNA and CDR2 YNFKEQ. With 2 bases removed from V and 0 bases from J, the gap between germline ends came to 16 bases. CDR3: CASSQIGGGFMNTEAFF. The CDR3 DNA reads as TGTGCCAGCAGCCAAATTGGGGGAGGGTTTATGAACACTGAAGCTTTCTTT.

This clone appeared once. In DNA, the CDR3 is TGCGCCAGCAGTGTTTCGAGCGGGACAGGGGATGAGCAGTTCTTC. It encodes CASSVSSGTGDEQFF. This rearrangement joins TRBV10-1 to TRBJ2-1, with 10 bases matching TRBD1. The trim removed 4 bases at V and 8 bases at J, leaving 8 bases unmatched. Looked up from germline, CDR1 is WNHNN and CDR2 is SYGVQD (reference sequence). This CDR3 has 15 amino acids.

The chain couples TRBV6-5 to TRBJ1-1; D is undetermined. The germline V gene has CDR1 MNHEY and CDR2 SVGAGI. V dropped 7 bases and J dropped 5 bases, with 17 bases sitting between them. The CDR3 extends over 14 amino acids. CDR3 protein: CASNYATGGTEAFF. CDR3 bases: TGTGCCAGCAACTACGCGACCGGAGGAACTGAAGCTTTCTTT.

This chain links TRBV27 with TRBJ1-2, with TRBD1 matching 8 bases. Germline V lookup: CDR1 MNHEY, CDR2 SMNVEV (reference sequence). The CDR3 consists of 15 residues. Trimming removed 8 bases from V and 4 bases from J; junction bases left unmatched: 12. CDR3 region: CASGGRTGSFYGYTF. CDR3 nucleotide sequence: TGTGCCAGCGGAGGGAGGACAGGGTCCTTCTATGGCTACACCTTC.